This TCR beta chain was captured by sequencing in a study of PD-1 blockade in classical Hodgkin lymphoma. Time point defined: cycle 4 day 1 (C4D1), after 5 to 7 weeks of nivolumab. Each patient experienced a relapse that followed autologous stem cell transplantation, and brentuximab vedotin exposure varied. Libraries were prepared by immunoSEQ multiplex PCR; TCRdb keeps only in-frame clonotypes and omits some of them. The sample includes around 25,000 clones, 85% to 90% of them seen just once. Per the germline V gene, CDR1 is SGHNT and CDR2 is YYREEE (reference sequence). V lost 0 bases, J lost 3 bases, and 4 bases lay in between. The CDR3 has 12 amino acids.

The sequence came from a human donor with classical Hodgkin lymphoma. The chain joins TRBV5-4 to TRBJ2-7, with unresolved D. The source was peripheral blood mononuclear cells (PBMCs), collected before the fourth cycle of nivolumab. The CDR3 DNA reads TGTGCCAGCAGCTTGGGGCGCTACGAGCAGTACTTC. It yields the protein CASSLGRYEQYF.